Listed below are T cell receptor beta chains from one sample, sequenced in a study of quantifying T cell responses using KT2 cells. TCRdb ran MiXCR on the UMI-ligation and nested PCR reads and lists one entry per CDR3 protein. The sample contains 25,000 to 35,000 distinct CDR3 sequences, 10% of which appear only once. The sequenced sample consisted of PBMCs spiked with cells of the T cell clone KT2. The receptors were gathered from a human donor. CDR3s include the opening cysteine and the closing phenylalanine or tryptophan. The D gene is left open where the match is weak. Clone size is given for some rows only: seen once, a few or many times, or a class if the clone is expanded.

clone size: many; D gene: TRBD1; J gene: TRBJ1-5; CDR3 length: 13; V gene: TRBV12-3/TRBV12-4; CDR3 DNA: TGTGCCAGCAGCTTGACAGGGAATCAGCCCCAGCATTTT; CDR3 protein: CASSLTGNQPQHF
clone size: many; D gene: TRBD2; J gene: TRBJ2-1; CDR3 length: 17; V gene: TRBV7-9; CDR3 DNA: TGTGCCAGCAGCTTAATTAGCGGGAGGGAATCCTACAATGAGCAGTTCTTC; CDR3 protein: CASSLISGRESYNEQFF
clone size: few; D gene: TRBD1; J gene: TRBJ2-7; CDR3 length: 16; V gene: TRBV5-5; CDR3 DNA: TGTGCCAGCAGCTCCGACGCCGGGACAGGGGGCTACGAGCAGTACTTC; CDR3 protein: CASSSDAGTGGYEQYF
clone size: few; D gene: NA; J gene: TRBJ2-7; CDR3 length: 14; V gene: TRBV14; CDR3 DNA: TGTGCCAGCAGCCAAGAAACAAGTTTCGGGTGGCAGTACTTC; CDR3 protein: CASSQETSFGWQYF
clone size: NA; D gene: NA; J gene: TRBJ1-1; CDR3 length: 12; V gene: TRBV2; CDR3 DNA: TGTGCCAGCAGGGGATTGAACACTGAAGCTTTCTTT; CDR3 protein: CASRGLNTEAFF
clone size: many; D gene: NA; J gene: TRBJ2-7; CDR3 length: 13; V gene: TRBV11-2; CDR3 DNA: TGTGCCAGCAGCTTAGGGGACGGCTACGAGCAGTACTTC; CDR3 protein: CASSLGDGYEQYF
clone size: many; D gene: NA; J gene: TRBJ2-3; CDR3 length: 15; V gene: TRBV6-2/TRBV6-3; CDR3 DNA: TGTGCCAGCAGTTACTCGGCGTCGGGCACAGATACGCAGTATTTT; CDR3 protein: CASSYSASGTDTQYF
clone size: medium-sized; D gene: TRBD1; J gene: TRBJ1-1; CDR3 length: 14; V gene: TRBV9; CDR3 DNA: TGTGCCAGCAGCTACTCCGGGACAGGGGCTGAAGCTTTCTTT; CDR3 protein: CASSYSGTGAEAFF
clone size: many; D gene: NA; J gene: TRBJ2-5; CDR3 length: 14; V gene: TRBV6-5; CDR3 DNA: TGTGCCAGCAGTTACCGGGCTAACCAAGAGACCCAGTACTTC; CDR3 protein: CASSYRANQETQYF
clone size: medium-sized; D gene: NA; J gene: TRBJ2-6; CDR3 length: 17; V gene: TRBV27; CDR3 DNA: TGTGCCAGCAGTTTATGGGCCAGCGACTCTGGGGCCAACGTCCTGACTTTC; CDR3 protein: CASSLWASDSGANVLTF
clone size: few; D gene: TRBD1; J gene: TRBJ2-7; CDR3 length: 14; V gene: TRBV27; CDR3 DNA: TGTGCCAGCAGTTTCATCACAGGGGGTGGTGAGCAGTACTTC; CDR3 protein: CASSFITGGGEQYF
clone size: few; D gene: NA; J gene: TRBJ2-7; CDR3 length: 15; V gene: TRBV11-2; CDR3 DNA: TGTGCCAGCAGCTCTAATCCGGCTTTAGGATTCGAGCAGTACTTC; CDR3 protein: CASSSNPALGFEQYF
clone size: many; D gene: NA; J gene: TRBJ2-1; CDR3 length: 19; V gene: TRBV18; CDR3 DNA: TGTGCCAGCTCCCCCTGGGACGCGATTTGGCAGGCTTGGTACAATGAGCAGTTCTTC; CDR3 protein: CASSPWDAIWQAWYNEQFF
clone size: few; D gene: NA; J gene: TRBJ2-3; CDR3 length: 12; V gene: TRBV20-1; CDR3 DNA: TGCAGTGTGTTGGACCCCACAGATACGCAGTATTTT; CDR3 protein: CSVLDPTDTQYF
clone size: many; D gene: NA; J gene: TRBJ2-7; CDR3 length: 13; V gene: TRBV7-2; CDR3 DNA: TGTGCCAGCAGCCGGACGGTAGGAGACGAGCAGTACTTC; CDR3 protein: CASSRTVGDEQYF
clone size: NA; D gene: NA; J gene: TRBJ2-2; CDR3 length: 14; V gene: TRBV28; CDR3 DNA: TGTGCCATCAGGGGAGGGGCGGGCACCGGGGAGCTGTTTTTT; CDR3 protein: CAIRGGAGTGELFF
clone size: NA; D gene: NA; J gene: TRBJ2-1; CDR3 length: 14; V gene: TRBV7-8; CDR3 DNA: TGTGCCAGCAGCTTAGGGCTAACCTACAATGATCAGTTCTTC; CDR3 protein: CASSLGLTYNDQFF
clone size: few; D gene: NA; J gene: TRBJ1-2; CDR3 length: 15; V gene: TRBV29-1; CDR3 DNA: TGCAGCGTTGAGTTGGTGGGACAAAAACAGGACGGCTACACCTTC; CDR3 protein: CSVELVGQKQDGYTF
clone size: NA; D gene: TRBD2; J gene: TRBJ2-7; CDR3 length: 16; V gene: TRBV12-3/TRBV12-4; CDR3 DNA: TGTGCCAGCAGTTTAGGACTAGCGGGAGTGCCTGACGAGCAGTACTTC; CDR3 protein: CASSLGLAGVPDEQYF
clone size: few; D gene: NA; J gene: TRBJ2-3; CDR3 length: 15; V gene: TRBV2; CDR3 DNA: TGTGCCGCTCGGGACTTCACGAGGAGCACAGATACGCAGTATTTT; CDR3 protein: CAARDFTRSTDTQYF
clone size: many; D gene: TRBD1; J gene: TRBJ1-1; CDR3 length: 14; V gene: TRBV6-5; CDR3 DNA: TGTGCCAGCAGTTACTTAACAGGGGGCTCTGAAGCTTTCTTT; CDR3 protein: CASSYLTGGSEAFF
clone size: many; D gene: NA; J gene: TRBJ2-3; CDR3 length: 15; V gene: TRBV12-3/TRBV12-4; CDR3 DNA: TGTGCCAGCAGCCCGATCGGGGGCCCTACAGATACGCAGTATTTT; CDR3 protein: CASSPIGGPTDTQYF
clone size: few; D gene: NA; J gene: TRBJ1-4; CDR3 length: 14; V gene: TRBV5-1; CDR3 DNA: TGCGCCAGCAGCTTGGGCAGGGTCGGAGAAAAACTGTTTTTT; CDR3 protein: CASSLGRVGEKLFF
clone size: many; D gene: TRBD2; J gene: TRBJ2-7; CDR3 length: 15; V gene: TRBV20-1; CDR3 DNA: TGCAGTGCTAACCCTGGACTAGCGGGAGCCTACGAGCAGTACTTC; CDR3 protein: CSANPGLAGAYEQYF
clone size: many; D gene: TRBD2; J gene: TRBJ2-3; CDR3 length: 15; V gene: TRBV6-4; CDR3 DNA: TGTGCCAGCAGTGACGGGACTAGCGACACAGATACGCAGTATTTT; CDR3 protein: CASSDGTSDTDTQYF
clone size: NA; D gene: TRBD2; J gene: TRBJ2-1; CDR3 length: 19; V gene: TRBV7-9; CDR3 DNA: TGTGCCAGCAGCTCGCTAGCGGGAGGACCGAATAATCTTAACAATGAGCAGTTCTTC; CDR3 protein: CASSSLAGGPNNLNNEQFF
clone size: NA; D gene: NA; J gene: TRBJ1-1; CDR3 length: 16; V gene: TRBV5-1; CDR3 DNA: TGCGCCAGCAGCTTGGGAACGCCTCGACAGAACACTGAAGCTTTCTTT; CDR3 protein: CASSLGTPRQNTEAFF
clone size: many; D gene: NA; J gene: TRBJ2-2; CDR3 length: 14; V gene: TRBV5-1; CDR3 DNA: TGCGCCAGCAGCTTGCGGCTAGGCACCGGGGAGCTGTTTTTT; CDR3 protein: CASSLRLGTGELFF
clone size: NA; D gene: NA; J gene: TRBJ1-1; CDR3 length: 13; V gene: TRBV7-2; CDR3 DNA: TGTGCCAGCAGCCTCCCAGGGGTCACTGAAGCTTTCTTT; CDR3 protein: CASSLPGVTEAFF
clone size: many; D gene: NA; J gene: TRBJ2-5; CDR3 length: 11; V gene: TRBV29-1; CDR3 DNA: TGCAGCGTTGTTCCCCCCGAGACCCAGTACTTC; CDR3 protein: CSVVPPETQYF
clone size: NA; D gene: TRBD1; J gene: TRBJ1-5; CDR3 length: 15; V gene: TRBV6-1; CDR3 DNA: TGTGCCAGCAGTGAAGGACAGGGGGCGGTTCAGCCCCAGCATTTT; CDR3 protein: CASSEGQGAVQPQHF
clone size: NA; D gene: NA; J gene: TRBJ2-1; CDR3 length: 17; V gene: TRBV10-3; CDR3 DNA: TGTGCCATCAGTCCCCAAGGGTCAACGAGCTCCTACAATGAGCAGTTCTTC; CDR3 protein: CAISPQGSTSSYNEQFF
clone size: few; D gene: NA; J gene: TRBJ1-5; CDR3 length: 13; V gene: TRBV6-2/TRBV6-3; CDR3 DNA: TGTGCCAGCAGTCGTGACAGGAGTCAGCCCCAGCATTTT; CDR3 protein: CASSRDRSQPQHF
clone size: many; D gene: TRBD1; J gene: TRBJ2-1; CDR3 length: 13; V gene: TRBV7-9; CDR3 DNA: TGTGCCAGCAGCTCGGGACAGCACAATGAGCAGTTCTTC; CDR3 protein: CASSSGQHNEQFF
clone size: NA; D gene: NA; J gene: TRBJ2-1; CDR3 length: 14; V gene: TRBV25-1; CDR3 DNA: TGTGCCAGCAGTGAGAAATCAGGGTGGCATGAGCAGTTCTTC; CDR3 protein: CASSEKSGWHEQFF
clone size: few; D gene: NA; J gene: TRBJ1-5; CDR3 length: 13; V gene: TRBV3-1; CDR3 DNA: TGTGCCAGCAGCCAAGATCTGAATCAGCCCCAGCATTTT; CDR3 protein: CASSQDLNQPQHF
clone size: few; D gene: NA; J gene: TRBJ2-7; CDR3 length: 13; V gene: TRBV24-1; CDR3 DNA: TGTGCCACCAGTGGGACAGACTCCTACGAGCAGTACTTC; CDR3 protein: CATSGTDSYEQYF
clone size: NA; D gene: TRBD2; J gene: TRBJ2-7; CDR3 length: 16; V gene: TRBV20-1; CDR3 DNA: TGCAGTGCTAGAGATGTGACTAGCGGGAGTGTTTTGTCTCAGTACTTC; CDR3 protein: CSARDVTSGSVLSQYF
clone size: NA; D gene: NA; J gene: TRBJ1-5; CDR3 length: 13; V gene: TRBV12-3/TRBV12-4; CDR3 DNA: TGTGCCAGCAGTTTGGAGGGTTGGGGGCCCCAGCATTTT; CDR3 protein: CASSLEGWGPQHF
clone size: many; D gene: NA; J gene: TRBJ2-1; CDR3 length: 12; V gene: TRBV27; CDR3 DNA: TGTGCCAGCAGTTTTTTGGGCGGTGAGCAGTTCTTC; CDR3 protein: CASSFLGGEQFF
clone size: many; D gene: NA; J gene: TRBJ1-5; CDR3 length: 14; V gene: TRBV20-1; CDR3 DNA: TGCAGTGCTAGTTTAGGACAAGGCAATCAGCCCCAGCATTTT; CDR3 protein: CSASLGQGNQPQHF